The 20 T cell receptor beta chains reported below all come from one sample, sequenced in a study of glioma-infiltrating T cells after dendritic cell vaccination. Time point: after dendritic cell vaccination, including at tumor progression/relapse. Libraries were prepared by immunoSEQ multiplex PCR; TCRdb keeps only in-frame clonotypes and omits some of them. The table includes about 76,000 clones, over 75% detected once. The source was blood, collected after dendritic cell vaccination. The receptors come from a human donor with glioblastoma.

The rearrangement uses TRBV15 and TRBJ2-1; the match to TRBD1 covers 7 bases. The CDR3 is 16 amino acids. Germline-derived CDR1 and CDR2 are LNHNV and YYDKDF (reference sequence). Trimming removed 1 base from V and 6 bases from J; junction bases left unmatched: 9. In DNA form, the CDR3 reads TGTGCCACCAGCAGAGGAGGACAGGACCCCGGCAATGAGCAGTTCTTC. Protein product: CATSRGGQDPGNEQFF.

This clone has only a few counts. The rearrangement joins TRBV7-9 to TRBJ2-3; 11 bases agree with TRBD2. Per the germline V gene, CDR1 is SEHNR and CDR2 is FQNEAQ (reference sequence). After removal of 5 bases from V and 2 bases from J, the junction contained 3 bases not matched to a gene. The CDR3 is 15 residues long. This CDR3 reads CASSLGLADTDTQYF. The DNA of the CDR3 is TGTGCCAGCAGCCTGGGACTAGCGGACACAGATACGCAGTATTTT.

The J gene is TRBJ2-7, the V gene TRBV7-9; 10 bases are shared with TRBD2. CDR3 length: 15 residues. V lost 5 bases, J lost 4 bases, and 8 bases stayed unmatched. From germline, CDR1 is SEHNR and CDR2 FQNEAQ (reference sequence). CDR3 residues: CASSPRTSGSYEQYF. The CDR3 DNA sequence: TGTGCCAGCAGCCCTCGGACTAGCGGCTCTTACGAGCAGTACTTC.

In its sample, this clone was seen a few times. Here the CDR3 reads CASSYGQGDNQPQHF. In nucleotides, the CDR3 is TGTGCCAGCAGTTACGGGCAGGGGGACAATCAGCCCCAGCATTTT. The J gene is TRBJ1-5, the V gene TRBV6-6; 7 bases are a match to TRBD1. Germline V gene sequence: CDR1 MNHNY, CDR2 SVGAGI (reference sequence). The CDR3 is 15 amino acids. V was clipped by 2 bases and J by 3 bases; unmatched bases: 4.

The chain carries TRBV19 and TRBJ2-5; a weak D match, TRBD2 (6 bases). V was shortened by 7 bases and J by 2 bases, with 17 bases between the two germline ends. Germline-derived CDR1 and CDR2 are LNHDA and SQIVND (reference sequence). The CDR3 has 15 amino acids. The CDR3 region has the DNA TGTGCCAGTACCCCTGGGGGGAGACCACAAGAGACCCAGTACTTC. It yields the protein CASTPGGRPQETQYF.

The chain couples TRBV5-8 to TRBJ1-1, with D perhaps TRBD1 (6 bases). V was trimmed by 4 bases and J by 6 bases, leaving 16 bases between them. Germline CDR1 reads SGHTS; CDR2 reads YDEGEE. The CDR3 extends over 14 amino acids. Here the CDR3 DNA reads TGTGCCAGCAGCCATAGACAGGTCCGCCCTGAAGCTTTCTTT. Translated, it gives CASSHRQVRPEAFF.

The sample holds a few counts of this clone. The gene calls are TRBV6-6 and TRBJ1-5; 9 bases map to TRBD1. Germline lookup yields CDR1 MNHNY and CDR2 SVGAGI (reference sequence). The J segment lost 4 bases and the V segment lost 2 bases, leaving 3 bases of the junction unmatched. CDR3 length: 15 residues. The CDR3 sequence: CASSYGQGRNQPQHF. CDR3 sequence (DNA): TGTGCCAGCAGTTACGGACAGGGGCGGAATCAGCCCCAGCATTTT.

The V gene is TRBV5-6, the J gene TRBJ2-1; 8 nucleotides agree with TRBD2. CDR3 length: 15 residues. V dropped 9 bases and J dropped 5; count of bases not matched to a gene: 13. Germline-derived CDR1 and CDR2 are SGHDT and YYEEEE. CDR3: CATEPKAGEDNEQFF. DNA for the CDR3: TGTGCCACCGAGCCCAAAGCGGGAGAGGACAATGAGCAGTTCTTC.

The chain recombines TRBV7-9 with TRBJ1-2, with D unclear. CDR3 length: 17 amino acids. Germline values: CDR1 SEHNR, CDR2 FQNEAQ (reference sequence). Between the trimmed V and J ends, which lost 0 bases and 2 bases, there was a span of 16 bases. CDR3 protein: CASSLAIGANKNYGYTF. The CDR3 nucleotides read TGTGCCAGCAGCTTAGCGATAGGAGCAAACAAAAACTATGGCTACACCTTC.

The chain couples TRBV6-5 to TRBJ1-1, with D uncertain. V lost 2 bases, J lost 5 bases, and 12 bases lay in between. Germline CDR1 and CDR2: MNHEY and SVGAGI. CDR3 length: 14 amino acids. CDR3 sequence (DNA): TGTGCCAGCAGTTACGCGAAAAGAGGTACTGAAGCTTTCTTT. This gives the protein CASSYAKRGTEAFF.

Notes on this clone: Other DNA sequences in the sample encode the same CDR3. The rearrangement links TRBV6-5 to TRBJ2-7; 10 bases fit TRBD1. In germline, CDR1 is MNHEY, CDR2 SVGAGI. Trimming cost V 2 bases and J 3 bases; bases outside gene matches: 1. The length of the CDR3 is 14 residues. This CDR3 is CASSYRDRGYEQYF. Written as DNA, the CDR3 is TGTGCCAGCAGTTACCGGGACAGGGGCTACGAGCAGTACTTC.

The chain has TRBV6-1 and TRBJ2-5, with 8 bases fitting TRBD1. The assigned J gene may be wrong: the sequence end matches TRBJ2-7 better. CDR1 is MNHNS, CDR2 SASEGT, per germline. The CDR3 spans 16 residues. CDR3 residues: CASSEDGTGGPYEQYF. Here the CDR3 DNA reads TGTGCCAGCAGTGAAGACGGCACAGGGGGGCCCTACGAGCAGTACTTC.

J is TRBJ2-7 and V is TRBV7-9, with no clear D. Germline V gene data show CDR1 as SEHNR and CDR2 as FQNEAQ (reference sequence). V was pared by 1 base and J by 3 bases, with 7 bases between. The CDR3 contains 13 residues. In DNA form, the CDR3 reads TGTGCCAGCAGCTTAGTATCCAGCTACGAGCAGTACTTC. Protein product: CASSLVSSYEQYF.

The rearrangement joins TRBV11-2 to TRBJ2-2; 9 bases agree with TRBD1. CDR3 length: 17 amino acids. J gave up 3 bases and V 0 bases, and 5 bases lay outside the gene matches. Germline V gives CDR1 SGHAT, CDR2 FQNNGV. CDR3 nucleotides: TGTGCCAGCAGCTTAGACCGCGGGACAGGGCACACCGGGGAGCTGTTTTTT. Protein sequence: CASSLDRGTGHTGELFF.

The count of this clone is one. The chain recombines TRBV2 with TRBJ2-7; tentatively, D is TRBD2 (5 bases). CDR3 size: 14 residues. Germline values: CDR1 SNHLY, CDR2 FYNNEI. The V gene lost 6 bases and the J gene lost 3 bases, with 15 bases spanning the gap. In DNA, the CDR3 is TGTGCCAGCAGCCTCGGGCCCGGGGTCTACGAGCAGTACTTC. Amino acid sequence: CASSLGPGVYEQYF.

The rearrangement links TRBV5-6 to TRBJ2-1, with TRBD2 matching 7 bases. Losses at the gene ends were 2 bases for V and 8 bases for J; bases not matched to a gene: 1. The CDR3 spans 12 residues. Germline assignment: CDR1 SGHDT and CDR2 YYEEEE. The DNA of the CDR3 is TGTGCCAGCAGCTTTGGGGGGGATGAGCAGTTCTTC. Amino acids: CASSFGGDEQFF.

The chain recombines TRBV11-2 with TRBJ1-3; D is ambiguous. Trimming shortened V by 8 bases and J by 2 bases, and 10 bases separated the two germline ends. Germline V CDR1 and CDR2: SGHAT, FQNNGV. The CDR3 covers 13 residues. The DNA of the CDR3 is TGTGCCAGCTCCCCCCAGACTGGAAACACCATATATTTT. Residues: CASSPQTGNTIYF.

J is TRBJ1-5 and V is TRBV2, with 7 nucleotides matching TRBD1. Germline V CDR1 and CDR2: SNHLY, FYNNEI. The length of the CDR3 is 13 residues. The J segment lost 7 bases and the V segment lost 8 bases, leaving 8 bases of the junction unmatched. The CDR3 nucleotides read TGTGCCAGCTGCCGGGACAGTAAGCAGCCCCAGCATTTT. It yields the protein CASCRDSKQPQHF.

This chain connects TRBV9 to TRBJ1-5; D possibly corresponds to TRBD1 (5 bases). The length of the CDR3 is 15 residues. In germline, CDR1 is SGDLS, CDR2 YYNGEE. V lost 3 bases to trimming and J lost 1 base, with 11 bases between them. CDR3: CASSAGRASNQPQHF. CDR3 nucleotide sequence: TGTGCCAGCAGCGCCGGCAGGGCCAGCAATCAGCCCCAGCATTTT.

This chain uses TRBV10-1 with TRBJ2-1, with 7 nucleotides matching TRBD2. The CDR3 runs to 15 residues. V lost 5 bases, J lost 4 bases, and 8 bases stayed unmatched. Germline CDR1 is WNHNN and CDR2 is SYGVQD (reference sequence). The CDR3 coding sequence is TGCGCCAGCAGTCTCTCAGGGACTAAGTACAATGAGCAGTTCTTC. Its protein is CASSLSGTKYNEQFF.